The 32 T cell receptor beta chains given below trace back to one sample, sequenced in a study of PD-L1 blockade in urothelial cancer. Here immunoSEQ multiplex PCR was the method, and the copy in TCRdb shows in-frame clones only, minus some. The sample records roughly 63,000 clones, approximately 81% being singletons. As for time point: pretreatment peripheral blood. Sequencing used PBMCs, obtained around atezolizumab (anti-PD-L1) treatment. These TCRs come from a man between 65 and 85 years old with urothelial cancer.

Turning to this clone: Other DNA sequences of this sample code for an identical CDR3. The chain links TRBV5-4 to TRBJ2-3; D gene unclear. This CDR3 is built from 13 residues. Germline V lookup: CDR1 SGHNT, CDR2 YYREEE (reference sequence). The ends were cut back, 3 bases at V and 2 bases at J, with 7 bases in the middle. Here the CDR3 DNA reads TGTGCCAGCAGCTCGACTTCCACAGATACGCAGTATTTT. Residues: CASSSTSTDTQYF.

The genes are TRBV6-6 and TRBJ2-2; the D gene is possibly TRBD1 (6 bases). Germline CDR1 reads MNHNY; CDR2 reads SVGAGI (reference sequence). The CDR3 consists of 14 residues. Trimming shortened V by 0 bases and J by 6 bases, and 8 bases separated the two germline ends. DNA for the CDR3: TGTGCCAGCAGTTACTCGGACAGACCCGGGGAGCTGTTTTTT. Protein product: CASSYSDRPGELFF.

In this sample, this clone turned up once. J is TRBJ1-2 and V is TRBV28; no clear D. The CDR3 spans 13 residues. Trimming took off 5 bases at V and 8 bases at J, with 15 bases between the two ends. CDR1 is MDHEN, CDR2 SYDVKM, per germline. The CDR3 DNA sequence: TGTGCCAGCAGTATCGGGAACCCTGGGGGCTACACCTTC. This sequence encodes CASSIGNPGGYTF.

This sequence joins TRBV27 and TRBJ2-1; 9 nucleotides line up with TRBD2. The germline V gene has CDR1 MNHEY and CDR2 SMNVEV (reference sequence). V was pared by 1 base and J by 6 bases, with 4 bases of the junction left unmatched. The CDR3 has 15 amino acids. The CDR3, as DNA: TGTGCCAGCAGTTTATGGCTAGCGGGACTCAATGAGCAGTTCTTC. As protein: CASSLWLAGLNEQFF.

Comments on this clone: Other DNA sequences in this sample translate to the same CDR3. The chain carries TRBV28 and TRBJ1-5; the D gene is possibly TRBD1 (5 bases). The CDR3 has 13 amino acids. CDR1 is MDHEN, CDR2 SYDVKM, per germline. Trimming shortened V by 7 bases and J by 4 bases, and 11 bases separated the two germline ends. In nucleotides, the CDR3 is TGTGCCAGCACTCGGGGGGTGAATCAGCCCCAGCATTTT. This sequence encodes CASTRGVNQPQHF.

The chain links TRBV12-5 to TRBJ2-1; D is possibly TRBD2 (6 bases). The CDR3 length is 14 residues. Germline CDR1 is LGHNT and CDR2 is FRNRAP. The V and J ends lost 4 bases and 3 bases respectively, with 10 bases between them. CDR3 DNA sequence: TGTGCTAGTGGTTGGGGACTGCTCTACAATGAGCAGTTCTTC. It is translated as CASGWGLLYNEQFF.

The chain combines TRBV2 with TRBJ1-1, with D possibly matching TRBD1 (5 bases). The length of the CDR3 is 16 residues. The V end was cut by 3 bases, the J end by 3 bases, with 17 bases between. Per the germline V gene, CDR1 is SNHLY and CDR2 is FYNNEI. The CDR3 DNA follows: TGTGCCAGCAGTGATTTCCGAGGAGGGGTTGACACTGAAGCTTTCTTT. Translating gives CASSDFRGGVDTEAFF.

This chain connects TRBV5-7 to TRBJ2-7, with 7 bases that match TRBD1. TRBV5-7 falls under the ORF class, with uncertain function. The CDR3 has 14 residues. The junction had 10 bases not matched to a gene; V was cut back by 4 bases and J by 6 bases. The CDR3 region is CASSATGTEIEQYF. CDR3 sequence (DNA): TGTGCCAGCAGCGCAACCGGGACAGAAATCGAGCAGTACTTC.

The chain carries TRBV5-6 and TRBJ1-2; no reliable D call. Looked up from germline, CDR1 is SGHDT and CDR2 is YYEEEE. The CDR3 loop spans 12 amino acids. The ends were cut back, 0 bases at V and 4 bases at J, with 4 bases in the middle. CDR3 sequence reads: CASSLASYGYTF. The CDR3 bases are TGTGCCAGCAGCTTGGCCAGCTATGGCTACACCTTC.

This clone was observed a single time. The chain has TRBV19 and TRBJ1-1; 9 nucleotides match TRBD1. Trimming removed 6 bases from V and 5 bases from J; junction bases left unmatched: 4. CDR1 is LNHDA and CDR2 is SQIVND in the germline V gene (reference sequence). The CDR3 length is 13 residues. The CDR3 region has the DNA TGTGCCAGTAGGACAGGGGGGCGAACTGAAGCTTTCTTT. Translation gives CASRTGGRTEAFF.

The rearrangement joins TRBV7-2 to TRBJ2-7, with D possibly matching TRBD2 (6 bases). Trimming removed 5 bases at V and 4 bases at J, with 15 bases between. The CDR3 has 14 residues. Germline-derived CDR1 and CDR2 are SGHTA and FQGNSA. CDR3 sequence reads: CASSRGGFGYEQYF. CDR3 coding DNA: TGTGCCAGCAGCCGAGGAGGGTTCGGATACGAGCAGTACTTC.

The V and J genes are TRBV6-5 and TRBJ1-2, with no clear D. CDR3 length equals 12 residues. Trimming removed 7 bases at V and 6 bases at J, with 12 bases between. Germline CDR1 is MNHEY and CDR2 is SVGAGI. Here the CDR3 DNA reads TGTGCCAGCACTAGGGCGGGAGATGGCTACACCTTC. Protein: CASTRAGDGYTF.

The CDR3 DNA follows: TGTGCCAGCAGCTTGGCCGGTAGGGAGGGGGATGAGACCCAGTACTTC. It translates to CASSLAGREGDETQYF. This rearrangement joins TRBV7-9 to TRBJ2-5, with a weak D call TRBD2 (7 bases). This CDR3 is 16 amino acids long. Germline loops: CDR1 SEHNR, CDR2 FQNEAQ (reference sequence). V lost 3 bases to trimming and J lost 5 bases, with 19 bases between them. Supplemented by reference TRBV7-9 and TRBJ2-5, the full variable domain reads DTGVSQNPRHKITKRGQNVTFRCDPISEHNRLYWYRQTLGQGPEFLTYFQNEAQLEKSRLLSDRFSAERPKGSFSTLEIQRTEQGDSAMYLCASSLAGREGDETQYFGPGTRLLVL.

This chain joins TRBV7-8 and TRBJ2-7; the match to TRBD2 covers 13 bases. This CDR3 has 15 amino acids. Germline V lookup: CDR1 SGHVS, CDR2 FQNEAQ. The J segment lost 5 bases and the V segment lost 8 bases, leaving 9 bases of the junction unmatched. CDR3 DNA sequence: TGTGCCAGCGGACCTACTAGCGGGAGGGCCAACGAGCAGTACTTC. Translated: CASGPTSGRANEQYF.

This sequence joins TRBV6-1 and TRBJ2-2; TRBD2 is a possible D gene (6 bases). Per the germline V gene, CDR1 is MNHNS and CDR2 is SASEGT. Trimming took 7 bases from V and 3 from J, leaving 15 bases between them. The CDR3 is 15 amino acids. Here the CDR3 reads CASKIRRDDTGELFF. The CDR3 nucleotides are TGTGCCAGCAAGATTAGGCGGGACGACACCGGGGAGCTGTTTTTT.

The rearrangement uses TRBV5-4 and TRBJ1-2, with D hard to call. V lost 5 bases and J 0 bases, leaving 11 bases between the germline ends. The germline gives CDR1 SGHNT, CDR2 YYREEE (reference sequence). The CDR3 has 14 amino acids. The CDR3 here is CASSINQANYGYTF. The CDR3 DNA is TGTGCCAGCAGTATAAACCAGGCTAACTATGGCTACACCTTC.

This chain joins TRBV14 and TRBJ2-1; TRBD2 agrees at 10 bases. V gave up 4 bases and J gave up 6 bases; unmatched junction bases: 9. CDR1 is SGHDN, CDR2 FVKESK, per germline. This CDR3 region has 16 residues. The CDR3 sequence is CASSLLAGGRGNEQFF. DNA of the CDR3: TGTGCCAGCAGCCTTTTAGCGGGAGGAAGGGGCAATGAGCAGTTCTTC. The full variable domain, completed using reference TRBV14 and TRBJ2-1, is EAGVTQFPSHSVIEKGQTVTLRCDPISGHDNLYWYRRVMGKEIKFLLHFVKESKQDESGMPNNRFLAERTGGTYSTLKVQPAELEDSGVYFCASSLLAGGRGNEQFFGPGTRLTVL.

This chain links TRBV9 with TRBJ1-1; perhaps TRBD1 as D (5 bases). This CDR3 comprises 13 residues. Germline values: CDR1 SGDLS, CDR2 YYNGEE. Trimming shortened V by 2 bases and J by 6 bases, and 11 bases separated the two germline ends. The CDR3 DNA sequence: TGTGCCAGCAGCGTCGGGGGAAGCGCTGAAGCTTTCTTT. This sequence encodes CASSVGGSAEAFF.

The chain combines TRBV2 with TRBJ2-1; D call uncertain. V dropped 5 bases and J dropped 10 bases, with 9 bases sitting between them. Germline lookup yields CDR1 SNHLY and CDR2 FYNNEI. The CDR3 runs 11 residues. The CDR3 coding sequence is TGTGCCAGCAGTTCAACCAGGGAGCAGTTCTTC. It translates to CASSSTREQFF.

Here the CDR3 reads CASSYHRERSYGYTF. The CDR3 region has the DNA TGTGCCAGCAGTTATCACAGGGAAAGGAGCTATGGCTACACCTTC. The chain links TRBV6-5 to TRBJ1-2; possibly TRBD1 for D (6 bases). V was pared by 3 bases and J by 4 bases, with 15 bases between. From germline, CDR1 is MNHEY and CDR2 SVGAGI. The CDR3 sequence is 15 residues long.

The chain combines TRBV19 with TRBJ2-3; 8 bases match TRBD1. CDR3 length: 16 residues. CDR1 and CDR2 (germline): LNHDA, SQIVND (reference sequence). With V trimmed by 5 bases and J by 7 bases, 14 bases remained unmatched. CDR3 amino acids: CASSDTDRGTMYTQYF. The CDR3 bases are TGTGCCAGTAGTGACACCGACAGGGGCACCATGTATACGCAGTATTTT.

The V call is TRBV10-2, the J call TRBJ1-1; TRBD1 agrees at 10 bases. This CDR3 is built from 14 residues. Trimming removed 6 bases from V and 3 bases from J; junction bases left unmatched: 4. Germline V CDR1 and CDR2: WSHSY, SAAADI. The CDR3: CASSGDRGHTEAFF. The CDR3 DNA is TGCGCCAGCAGCGGGGACAGGGGCCACACTGAAGCTTTCTTT.

The rearrangement uses TRBV15 and TRBJ2-3; TRBD2 might be the D (6 bases). The CDR3 consists of 17 residues. Trimming took 1 base from V and 2 from J, leaving 16 bases between them. In germline, CDR1 is LNHNV, CDR2 YYDKDF (reference sequence). The CDR3, as DNA: TGTGCCACCAGCAGAGGCCAGGCGGGGAGATACACAGATACGCAGTATTTT. This sequence encodes CATSRGQAGRYTDTQYF.

This clone has a single count. V gene TRBV5-1 combines with J gene TRBJ1-2; 12 bases are a match to TRBD1. The germline V gene encodes CDR1 SGHRS and CDR2 YFSETQ. The V and J ends lost 3 bases and 8 bases, in that order; junction bases with no gene match: 14. The CDR3 spans 17 residues. The CDR3, as DNA: TGCGCCAGCAGCTCCTCCGGGACAGGGGGCGCCCCTTGGGGCTACACCTTC. This encodes CASSSSGTGGAPWGYTF.

The rearrangement joins TRBV6-1 to TRBJ2-3, with TRBD2 matching 8 bases. The ends lost 2 bases at V and 4 bases at J; junction bases unmatched: 8. This CDR3 has 16 residues. Per germline, CDR1 MNHNS and CDR2 SASEGT. The CDR3 nucleotides are TGTGCCAGCAGTGAACACCAGCGGGAGTTGGCAGATACGCAGTATTTT. Amino acid sequence: CASSEHQRELADTQYF.

This clone was found once. The chain employs TRBV5-1 and TRBJ2-3; 11 bases map to TRBD2. V shed 4 bases and J 0 bases; nucleotides not matched to a gene: 4. This CDR3 region has 16 residues. Germline values: CDR1 SGHRS, CDR2 YFSETQ. CDR3 residues: CASSTRTSGSTDTQYF. The DNA of the CDR3 is TGCGCCAGCAGCACCCGGACTAGCGGGAGCACAGATACGCAGTATTTT.

J is TRBJ2-7 and V is TRBV18; TRBD1 agrees at 8 bases. V lost 4 bases, J lost 9 bases, and 17 bases stayed unmatched. The CDR3 has 16 residues. CDR1 KGHSH and CDR2 LQKENI come from the germline V gene. The CDR3 spells CASSLLAGDRGTGQYF. CDR3 DNA: TGTGCCAGCTCACTTTTAGCCGGTGACAGGGGAACCGGGCAGTACTTC.

This clone was detected a few times. The chain is built from TRBV19 and TRBJ1-2; D is unclear. V shed 7 bases and J shed 7 bases, with 22 bases lying between them. Germline-derived CDR1 and CDR2 are LNHDA and SQIVND (reference sequence). This CDR3 spans 15 amino acids. The CDR3: CASTQPGLFRGGYTF. CDR3 sequence (DNA): TGTGCCAGTACCCAACCAGGACTATTCCGGGGTGGCTACACCTTC. The full variable domain, rest sourced from reference TRBV19 and TRBJ1-2, is DGGITQSPKYLFRKEGQNVTLSCEQNLNHDAMYWYRQDPGQGLRLIYYSQIVNDFQKGDIAEGYSVSREKKESFPLTVTSAQKNPTAFYLCASTQPGLFRGGYTFGSGTRLTVV.

The chain is built from TRBV7-2 and TRBJ2-7, with D possibly matching TRBD2 (5 bases). The CDR3 has 15 amino acids. V gave up 1 base and J gave up 4 bases, with 14 bases separating them. Per germline, CDR1 SGHTA and CDR2 FQGNSA. CDR3 DNA: TGTGCCAGCAGCTTAGTTTTTGGGAGTAGTTACGAGCAGTACTTC. Translated, it gives CASSLVFGSSYEQYF.

The chain carries TRBV7-8 and TRBJ2-7; 9 bases align to TRBD2. The CDR3 has 15 amino acids. Germline V lookup: CDR1 SGHVS, CDR2 FQNEAQ. The ends lost 5 bases at V and 2 bases at J; junction bases unmatched: 7. Here the CDR3 reads CASSEGLAHAYEQYF. The DNA for the CDR3 is TGTGCCAGCAGCGAGGGACTAGCCCACGCCTACGAGCAGTACTTC.

This rearrangement joins TRBV5-4 to TRBJ2-1, with TRBD2 identical over 8 bases. V lost 0 bases to trimming and J lost 6 bases; unmatched junction nucleotides: 8. Germline V gene data show CDR1 as SGHNT and CDR2 as YYREEE (reference sequence). The CDR3 runs 16 residues. The CDR3 is CASSLDGLAGSNEQFF. The DNA for the CDR3 is TGTGCCAGCAGCTTGGATGGGCTAGCGGGTTCCAATGAGCAGTTCTTC.

A single count supports this clone. The gene calls are TRBV11-2 and TRBJ2-1, with D hard to call. Germline V gene lookup returns CDR1 SGHAT and CDR2 FQNNGV. This CDR3 spans 13 amino acids. The V end lost 3 bases, the J end lost 4 bases, and 7 bases lay between the germline ends. The CDR3 sequence is CASSFILYNEQFF. The CDR3 nucleotides read TGTGCCAGCAGCTTTATTCTGTACAATGAGCAGTTCTTC.